These 4 T cell receptor beta chains were sequenced from one sample in a study of CD8 T cells in Susac syndrome. It was with random hexamers that roughly 0.45 to 1 ug RNA was reverse transcribed. TCRdb reprocessed the immunoSEQ multiplex PCR reads via MiXCR and lists one record per CDR3 protein. Here the sample spans hundreds of thousands of distinct CDR3 sequences, around 85% being singletons. The specimen was CD8+ T cells from PBMCs. These receptors were taken from a human donor with multiple sclerosis.

The chain employs TRBV14 and TRBJ2-2; weak D call: TRBD2 (6 bases). Trimming removed 5 bases at V and 6 bases at J, with 13 bases between. The CDR3 has 14 residues. Per the germline V gene, CDR1 is SGHDN and CDR2 is FVKESK. The CDR3 region is CASSRDFYPGELFF. Written as DNA, the CDR3 is TGTGCCAGCAGCAGGGACTTCTATCCCGGGGAGCTGTTTTTT.

The chain combines TRBV20-1 with TRBJ2-5; 7 positions agree with TRBD1. V was clipped by 3 bases and J by 2 bases; unmatched bases: 6. Germline V CDR1 and CDR2: DFQATT, SNEGSKA (reference sequence). There are 14 residues in the CDR3. CDR3 protein: CSARATGPQETQYF. In DNA form, the CDR3 reads TGCAGTGCTAGGGCGACAGGGCCTCAAGAGACCCAGTACTTC.

This chain joins TRBV4-3 and TRBJ2-7; 10 bases line up with TRBD1. The CDR3 loop spans 17 amino acids. The J segment lost 3 bases and the V segment lost 4 bases, leaving 12 bases of the junction unmatched. Germline V gene data show CDR1 as LGHNA and CDR2 as YSLEER. This CDR3 reads CASSPGTGDFPNYEQYF. CDR3 in DNA: TGCGCCAGCAGCCCTGGGACAGGGGACTTCCCTAACTACGAGCAGTACTTC.

This clonotype came up once. The chain couples TRBV29-1 to TRBJ2-7, with D maybe TRBD2 (6 bases). The CDR3 has 12 amino acids. The germline V gene encodes CDR1 SQVTM and CDR2 ANQGSEA. V was trimmed by 6 bases and J by 0 bases, leaving 9 bases between them. The CDR3 is CSVNGSSYEQYF. CDR3 DNA sequence: TGCAGCGTGAACGGGAGCTCCTACGAGCAGTACTTC.